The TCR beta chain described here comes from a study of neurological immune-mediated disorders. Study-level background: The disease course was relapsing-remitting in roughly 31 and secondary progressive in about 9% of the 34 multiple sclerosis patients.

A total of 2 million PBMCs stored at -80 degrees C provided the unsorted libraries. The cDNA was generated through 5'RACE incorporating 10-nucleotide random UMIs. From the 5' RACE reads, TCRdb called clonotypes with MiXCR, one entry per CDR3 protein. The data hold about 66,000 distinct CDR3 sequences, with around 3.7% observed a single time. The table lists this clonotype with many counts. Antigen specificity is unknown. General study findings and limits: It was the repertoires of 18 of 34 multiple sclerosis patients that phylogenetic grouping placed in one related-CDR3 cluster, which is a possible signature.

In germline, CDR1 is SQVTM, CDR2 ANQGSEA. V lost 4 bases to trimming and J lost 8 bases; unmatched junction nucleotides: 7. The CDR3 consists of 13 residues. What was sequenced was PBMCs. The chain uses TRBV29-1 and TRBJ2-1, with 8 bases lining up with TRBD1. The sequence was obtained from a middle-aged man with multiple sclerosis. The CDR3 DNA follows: TGCAGCGTTGTGACAGGGGAGGTCGATGAGCAGTTCTTC. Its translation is CSVVTGEVDEQFF.